The clone carrying this TCR beta chain was recorded at least ten times. The target antigen is unknown. This sample was taken from a study of T cells in Graves' hyperthyroidism and ophthalmopathy. On the study more broadly: Before treatment of any kind, peripheral blood was taken at initial diagnosis. Broader study findings: Blood samples included most of the expanded thyroid clonotypes exceeding 0.001.

Amplified TCR beta CDR3 regions derived from RNA transcripts. With the HTBI primer set, the TCR CDR3 went through a first round of RT-PCR. TCRdb fed the multiplex PCR reads into MiXCR, producing one record per CDR3 protein. Counted here are under 450,000 distinct CDR3 sequences, approximately 12% occurring once; the ten biggest clones make up more than 20%. Reasons for excluding patients were uncontrolled infection, other autoimmune disease, pregnancy or lactation. The origin of this receptor is a man under 40 with Graves' hyperthyroidism that later progressed to Graves' ophthalmopathy. Sequenced material: blood.

The CDR3 coding sequence is TGTGCCAGCAGTTTTCAGGTCGGGGCCCAGTACTTC. Its translation: CASSFQVGAQYF. V is TRBV12-3 or TRBV12-4 and J is TRBJ2-5, with D possibly being TRBD2 (5 bases). V lost 3 bases and J lost 9, with 11 bases in between. The CDR3 extends over 12 amino acids.